This TCR beta chain comes out of a study of B cell selection in AIRE deficiency (dated by TCRdb to the late 2010s). Regarding the study in general: TCRbeta repertoires of sorted blood CD4+ conventional T cells and regulatory T cells were compared between AIRE-deficient patients and healthy controls. The TCR-sequenced cohort comprised about five AIRE-deficient APECED patients and about five healthy control donors. The full study reports these points: Only TCRbeta chains were sequenced; roughly 37% of shared healthy-donor Treg sequences also occurred in healthy Tconv, possibly because of differing TCRalpha chains. CDR3s were shorter in shared Treg sequences, reflecting a bias toward rearrangements that have few non-templated nucleotide insertions. TCRBV gene usage, CDR3 length and TCR diversity in Tconv and Treg cells from AIRE-deficient patients were found to be similar to those in cells from healthy donors. Approximately 30% of Treg TCRbeta sequences shared among healthy donors appeared in patient Tconv cells, suggesting diversion of Treg-biased clones into the Tconv compartment. Among 3,500 to 4,500 shared Treg TCRbeta sequences, about 30% were shared exclusively among healthy donors and about 8.4% exclusively among patients, which suggests that Treg selection is less efficient in the absence of AIRE.

As for this clone: It has no known antigen specificity. No per-base quality is available; no much larger clone lies one base away.

Conventional CD4 T cells were sorted as CD4+CD127+ cells. APECED syndrome was present in the AIRE-deficient patients. Tconv and Treg cells for TCRbeta sequencing were sorted on a FACSAria flow cytometer. Sorted cells were collected into 5-ml round-bottom polystyrene tubes, and dry cell pellets were frozen at -80°C before sequencing. The immunoSEQ platform was used to sequence the TCRbeta chain. The authors' pipeline ran thus. About 11x10^4 distinct in-frame TCRbeta sequences from patients and 13.4x10^4 from healthy donors were obtained from pooled conventional T cell repertoires. Treg TCRbeta sequences found in two or more individuals were defined as public, and these public Treg TCRbeta sequences were then searched for in Tconv repertoires. To test for differences between groups, Mann-Whitney U tests with Bonferroni-Dunn correction were run in GraphPad Prism 7.03. Sourced from immuneACCESS, this table was stored by TCRdb with only in-frame sequences that have V and J called. A share of the clones is absent; for the studies checked, an unresolved V gene accounts for under half, and the remainder has no known explanation. Clone size and the V and J calls come from that table; the DNA yielded D and trimming. In this sample the table shows 21,000 or so clones, 97% of which occur a single time. The ten largest account for 0.3% of the sample.

The germline V gene gives CDR1 as SGHTS and CDR2 as YDEGEE. Germline trimming amounts to 4 bases on V and 1 base on J, with 5 as the count of junction bases outside the gene matches. There are 16 amino acids in the CDR3, from cysteine to phenylalanine inclusive. The only DNA kept is the CDR3, 48 bases in frame from the first base. The specimen sequenced was conventional CD4+ T cells sorted from PBMCs. This receptor was taken from a human donor with AIRE deficiency. The chain uses TRBV5-8 and TRBJ1-4, with 9 bases matching TRBD1. The nucleotide sequence reads TGTGCCAGCAGCCCAGGACAGGGGAGAACTAATGAAAAACTGTTTTTT. It translates to CASSPGQGRTNEKLFF.